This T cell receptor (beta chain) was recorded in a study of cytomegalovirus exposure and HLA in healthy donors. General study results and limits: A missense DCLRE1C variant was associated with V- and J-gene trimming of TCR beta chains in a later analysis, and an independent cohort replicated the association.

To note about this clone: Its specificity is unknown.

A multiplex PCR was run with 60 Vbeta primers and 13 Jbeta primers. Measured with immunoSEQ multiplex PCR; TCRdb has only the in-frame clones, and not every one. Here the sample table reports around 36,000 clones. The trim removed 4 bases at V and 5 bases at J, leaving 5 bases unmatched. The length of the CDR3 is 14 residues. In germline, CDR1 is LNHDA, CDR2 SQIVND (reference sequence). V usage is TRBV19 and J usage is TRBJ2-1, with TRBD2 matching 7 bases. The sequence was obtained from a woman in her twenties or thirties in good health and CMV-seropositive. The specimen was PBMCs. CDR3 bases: TGTGCCAGTAGTACGCACGGGACTAACAATGAGCAGTTCTTC. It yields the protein CASSTHGTNNEQFF.